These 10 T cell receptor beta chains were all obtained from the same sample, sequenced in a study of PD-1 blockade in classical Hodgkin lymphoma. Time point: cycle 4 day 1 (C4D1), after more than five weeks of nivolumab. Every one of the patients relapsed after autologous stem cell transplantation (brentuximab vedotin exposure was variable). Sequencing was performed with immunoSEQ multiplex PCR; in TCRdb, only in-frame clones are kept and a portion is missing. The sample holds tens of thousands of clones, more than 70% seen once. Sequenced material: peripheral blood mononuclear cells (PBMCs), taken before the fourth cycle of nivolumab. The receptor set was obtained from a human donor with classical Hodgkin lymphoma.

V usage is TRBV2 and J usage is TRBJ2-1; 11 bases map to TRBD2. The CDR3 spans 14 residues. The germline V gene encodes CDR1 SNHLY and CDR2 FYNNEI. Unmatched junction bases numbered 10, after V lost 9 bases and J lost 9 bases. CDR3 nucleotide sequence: TGTGCCAGTGCAAAACTAGCGGGAGAAGGTGAGCAGTTCTTC. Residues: CASAKLAGEGEQFF.

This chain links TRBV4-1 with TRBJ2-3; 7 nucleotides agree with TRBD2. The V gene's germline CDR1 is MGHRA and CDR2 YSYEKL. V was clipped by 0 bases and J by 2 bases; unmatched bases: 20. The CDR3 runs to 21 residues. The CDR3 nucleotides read TGCGCCAGCAGCCAAGAAAGGGATGCGAGGCCTAGCGGTAAACTCACAGATACGCAGTATTTT. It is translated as CASSQERDARPSGKLTDTQYF.

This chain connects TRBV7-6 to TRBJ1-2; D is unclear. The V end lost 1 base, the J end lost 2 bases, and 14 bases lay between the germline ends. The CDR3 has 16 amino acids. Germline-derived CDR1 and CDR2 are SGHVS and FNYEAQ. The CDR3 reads CASSLDVSAGNYGYTF. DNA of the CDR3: TGTGCCAGCAGCTTAGATGTATCGGCGGGGAACTATGGCTACACCTTC.

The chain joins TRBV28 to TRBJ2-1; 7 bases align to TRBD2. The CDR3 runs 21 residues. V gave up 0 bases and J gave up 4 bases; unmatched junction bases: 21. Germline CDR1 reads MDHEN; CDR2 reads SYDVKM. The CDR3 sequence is CASSLWRSGLPGLGKYNEQFF. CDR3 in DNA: TGTGCCAGCAGTTTATGGAGATCGGGACTTCCCGGACTAGGAAAATACAATGAGCAGTTCTTC.

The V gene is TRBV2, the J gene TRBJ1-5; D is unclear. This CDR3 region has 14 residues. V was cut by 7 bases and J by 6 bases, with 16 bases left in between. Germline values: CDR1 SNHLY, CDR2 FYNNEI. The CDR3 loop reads CASKYEEMRQPQHF. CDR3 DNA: TGTGCCAGCAAATATGAGGAAATGCGTCAGCCCCAGCATTTT. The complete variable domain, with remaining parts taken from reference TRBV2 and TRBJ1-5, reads EPEVTQTPSHQVTQMGQEVILRCVPISNHLYFYWYRQILGQKVEFLVSFYNNEISEKSEIFDDQFSVERPDGSNFTLKIRSTKLEDSAMYFCASKYEEMRQPQHFGDGTRLSIL.

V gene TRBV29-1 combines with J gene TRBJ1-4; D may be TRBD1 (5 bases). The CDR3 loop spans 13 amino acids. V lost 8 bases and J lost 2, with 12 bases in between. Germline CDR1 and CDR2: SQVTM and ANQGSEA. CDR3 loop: CSFRQFTNEKLFF. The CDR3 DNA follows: TGCAGCTTCCGACAGTTCACTAATGAAAAACTGTTTTTT.

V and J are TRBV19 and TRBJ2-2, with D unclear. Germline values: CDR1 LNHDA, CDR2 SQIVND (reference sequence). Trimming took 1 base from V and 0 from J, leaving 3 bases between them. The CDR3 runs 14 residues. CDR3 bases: TGTGCCAGTAGTATAGGGTCGAACACCGGGGAGCTGTTTTTT. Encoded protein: CASSIGSNTGELFF.

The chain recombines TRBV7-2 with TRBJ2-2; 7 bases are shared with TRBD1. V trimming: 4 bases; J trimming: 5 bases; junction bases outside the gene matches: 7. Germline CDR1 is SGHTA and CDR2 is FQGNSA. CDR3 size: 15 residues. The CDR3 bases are TGTGCCAGCAGCTCCACCGCGACAGGGACCGGGGAGCTGTTTTTT. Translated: CASSSTATGTGELFF.

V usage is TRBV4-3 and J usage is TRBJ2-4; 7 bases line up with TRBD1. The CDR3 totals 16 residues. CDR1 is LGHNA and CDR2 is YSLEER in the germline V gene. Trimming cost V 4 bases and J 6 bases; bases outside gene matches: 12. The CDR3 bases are TGCGCCAGCAGCCTTCACCATGGGGACAGATCAAACATTCAGTACTTC. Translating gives CASSLHHGDRSNIQYF.

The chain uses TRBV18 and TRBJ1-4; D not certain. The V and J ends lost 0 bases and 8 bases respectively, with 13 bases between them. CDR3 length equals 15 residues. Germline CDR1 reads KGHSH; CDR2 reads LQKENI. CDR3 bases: TGTGCCAGCTCACCACCGGGGTTTCGCCCAGAAAAACTGTTTTTT. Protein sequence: CASSPPGFRPEKLFF.